Here is one TCR beta chain with its context. The Seattle patients, enrolled during active infection, were followed longitudinally. The entry originates in a study of blood T cell repertoires in COVID-19. Generated by immunoSEQ multiplex PCR, the TCRdb table keeps only in-frame clones and is missing some. Among 450,000 or so clones listed, 70% to 90% were seen once. This TCR derives from a man between 18 and 35 years old with COVID-19, enrolled during active disease. Sample: peripheral blood.

The CDR3 bases are TGTGCCAGCAGCTTGGGGGGACAGGGCCCAGATACGCAGTATTTT. Encoded protein: CASSLGGQGPDTQYF. The genes are TRBV5-4 and TRBJ2-3; 9 nucleotides line up with TRBD1. Germline V gene sequence: CDR1 SGHNT, CDR2 YYREEE (reference sequence). The CDR3 sequence is 15 residues long. J was trimmed by 4 bases and V by 0 bases; bases with no gene match: 3.